Below, 29 T cell receptor beta chains from the same sample are listed, as sequenced in a study of blood T cells in healthy people across ages. Together with a sample-barcoded 5' primer, a J-beta primer mix was included in a second PCR lasting roughly 6 to 12 cycles. Via MiXCR, TCRdb re-called the 5' RACE reads, giving one row per CDR3 protein. The sample holds hundreds of thousands of distinct CDR3 sequences, over 40% seen once. Sequenced material: blood. The receptors derive from a woman aged 80 or over in good health.

The rearrangement links TRBV6-6 to TRBJ1-5; 9 nucleotides line up with TRBD1. This CDR3 contains 16 residues. Germline V gene sequence: CDR1 MNHNY, CDR2 SVGAGI (reference sequence). The junction had 11 bases not matched to a gene; V was cut back by 5 bases and J by 6 bases. CDR3 nucleotide sequence: TGTGCCAGCAGTCACGTGGACAGGGGAGGAGGTCAGCCCCAGCATTTT. Encoded protein: CASSHVDRGGGQPQHF.

There are many counts of this clonotype. The chain uses TRBV3-1 and TRBJ2-1, with 7 bases fitting TRBD2. Per germline, CDR1 LGHDT and CDR2 YNNKEL (reference sequence). The length of the CDR3 is 17 residues. Trimming took 4 bases from V and 1 from J; bases not matched to a gene: 10. CDR3 coding DNA: TGTGCCAGCAGCCGCCGACTAGCTTTATCTTCCTACAATGAGCAGTTCTTC. This codes for CASSRRLALSSYNEQFF.

This clonotype was detected many times. The chain joins TRBV6-6 to TRBJ2-1; D not resolved. The CDR3 covers 16 residues. The germline V gene encodes CDR1 MNHNY and CDR2 SVGAGI (reference sequence). V shed 4 bases and J shed 7 bases, with 20 bases lying between them. This CDR3 reads CASSSAGARSKNEQFF. CDR3 nucleotides: TGTGCCAGCAGTTCAGCAGGAGCCCGATCAAAGAATGAGCAGTTCTTC.

This clonotype occurred many times. This sequence joins TRBV7-3 and TRBJ2-3; D call uncertain. Germline V CDR1 and CDR2: SGHTA, FQGTGA. This CDR3 has 13 amino acids. Trimming left V 4 bases short and J 9 bases short, with 14 bases between. CDR3 sequence reads: CASSSPDQLTQYF. The CDR3 DNA reads as TGTGCCAGCAGCTCCCCCGACCAGTTAACGCAGTATTTT.

The chain recombines TRBV20-1 with TRBJ2-4; 8 bases line up with TRBD2. CDR3 length: 16 amino acids. After removal of 0 bases from V and 2 bases from J, the junction contained 6 bases not matched to a gene. Germline loops: CDR1 DFQATT, CDR2 SNEGSKA (reference sequence). This CDR3 is CSARDWGGGSKNIQYF. The CDR3 DNA sequence: TGCAGTGCTAGAGATTGGGGCGGGGGGTCCAAAAACATTCAGTACTTC.

Remarks on this clonotype: Germline is not matched at one junction end, which may reflect a read error. The rearrangement uses TRBV6-5 and TRBJ2-1; tentative D call: TRBD2 (5 bases). CDR1 and CDR2 (germline): MNHEY, SVGAGI. This CDR3 comprises 14 residues. This CDR3 is CASGYGESYNEQFF. CDR3 sequence (DNA): TGTGCCAGCGGTTATGGGGAGTCCTACAATGAGCAGTTCTTC.

This clonotype was picked up a small number of times. V gene TRBV7-9 combines with J gene TRBJ1-1, with 8 bases that match TRBD1. Unmatched junction bases numbered 5, after V lost 5 bases and J lost 0 bases. Looked up from germline, CDR1 is SEHNR and CDR2 is FQNEAQ (reference sequence). This CDR3 is 15 amino acids long. CDR3 sequence (DNA): TGTGCCAGCAGCGTTTCGACAGGGGTGAACACTGAAGCTTTCTTT. Amino acid sequence: CASSVSTGVNTEAFF. Filled out from reference TRBV7-9 and TRBJ1-1, the complete variable domain reads DTGVSQNPRHKITKRGQNVTFRCDPISEHNRLYWYRQTLGQGPEFLTYFQNEAQLEKSRLLSDRFSAERPKGSFSTLEIQRTEQGDSAMYLCASSVSTGVNTEAFFGQGTRLTVV.

In this sample, this clonotype turned up a few times. V usage is TRBV24-1 and J usage is TRBJ1-5; the D is unclear. CDR3 length equals 13 residues. V dropped 5 bases and J dropped 11 bases, with 15 bases sitting between them. Germline V gene sequence: CDR1 KGHDR, CDR2 SFDVKD. This CDR3 is CATSATGSGSQHF. The CDR3 DNA follows: TGTGCCACCAGTGCAACGGGAAGCGGGTCCCAGCATTTT.

About this clonotype: Just one base apart from a much larger clone, this may be a read error. V is TRBV12-3 or TRBV12-4 and J is TRBJ2-3, with 7 bases matching TRBD2. This CDR3 comprises 13 residues. The DNA of the CDR3 is TGTGACAGCAGGAGAGCGGGAACAGATACGCAGTATTTT. Its translation: CDSRRAGTDTQYF.

This sequence joins TRBV29-1 and TRBJ2-1; 7 bases are shared with TRBD2. The DNA end is a closer match to TRBJ2-7, so the J assignment may be wrong. This CDR3 spans 13 amino acids. Per germline, CDR1 SQVTM and CDR2 ANQGSEA. CDR3 amino acids: CSVRGGSYNEQYF. For the CDR3, the DNA is TGCAGCGTTCGCGGGGGTTCCTACAATGAGCAGTACTTC.

V gene TRBV29-1 combines with J gene TRBJ1-5; D gene ambiguous. CDR3 size: 13 residues. Trimming removed 5 bases at V and 7 bases at J, with 15 bases between. Germline CDR1 and CDR2: SQVTM and ANQGSEA. CDR3 sequence (DNA): TGCAGCGTTCTCACAAGTCAAGGGCAGCCCCAGCATTTT. Translation: CSVLTSQGQPQHF.

This clonotype was seen at least ten times. V is TRBV12-3 or TRBV12-4 and J is TRBJ2-7; D gene ambiguous. Trimming took 3 bases from V and 2 from J, leaving 11 bases between them. The CDR3 totals 14 residues. The CDR3 here is CASSFNLGAYEQYF. CDR3 DNA: TGTGCCAGCAGTTTTAACCTTGGGGCCTACGAGCAGTACTTC.

V and J are TRBV12-3 or TRBV12-4 and TRBJ2-1, with D possibly being TRBD2 (5 bases). V was trimmed by 7 bases and J by 12 bases, leaving 13 bases between them. This CDR3 is built from 11 residues. The CDR3 is CASKGAGGQFF. In DNA form, the CDR3 reads TGTGCCAGCAAGGGCGCGGGTGGGCAGTTCTTC.

The chain links TRBV29-1 to TRBJ2-4, with 9 bases matching TRBD1. The assigned J gene may be wrong: the sequence end matches TRBJ2-7 better. CDR1 and CDR2 (germline): SQVTM, ANQGSEA. CDR3 length: 15 amino acids. This chain's CDR3 is CSVGSTGGAWYEQYF. Written as DNA, the CDR3 is TGCAGCGTTGGATCAACAGGGGGCGCTTGGTACGAGCAGTACTTC.

This rearrangement joins TRBV27 to TRBJ2-7, with TRBD2 matching over 13 bases. CDR3 length equals 14 residues. Germline CDR1 is MNHEY and CDR2 is SMNVEV (reference sequence). The V gene end was trimmed by 5 bases and the J gene end by 2 bases; junction bases not matched to a gene: 0. The CDR3 spells CASSTSGGAYEQYF. The DNA of the CDR3 is TGTGCCAGCAGTACTAGCGGGGGGGCCTACGAGCAGTACTTC.

This clonotype was picked up many times. The rearrangement uses TRBV5-1 and TRBJ2-1; D ambiguous. Trimming took 2 bases from V and 7 from J, leaving 13 bases between them. This CDR3 spans 14 amino acids. Germline assignment: CDR1 SGHRS and CDR2 YFSETQ. In nucleotides, the CDR3 is TGCGCCAGCAGCTTTGCAGCTGTGGGGAATGAGCAGTTCTTC. It yields the protein CASSFAAVGNEQFF.

The chain is built from TRBV5-1 and TRBJ1-1, with a possible D match to TRBD1 (5 bases). Germline CDR1 is SGHRS and CDR2 is YFSETQ. V was pared by 0 bases and J by 5 bases, with 11 bases between. This CDR3 contains 14 residues. The CDR3 is CASSLAMGQTEAFF. CDR3 in DNA: TGCGCCAGCAGCTTGGCCATGGGGCAGACTGAAGCTTTCTTT.

The chain has TRBV4-1 and TRBJ1-1, with 7 bases fitting TRBD1. This CDR3 region has 14 residues. J was trimmed by 5 bases and V by 2 bases; bases with no gene match: 5. CDR1 is MGHRA, CDR2 YSYEKL, per germline. Here the CDR3 reads CASSQLQGRTEAFF. Here the CDR3 DNA reads TGCGCCAGCAGCCAACTACAGGGGAGGACTGAAGCTTTCTTT.

Regarding this clonotype: Just one base apart from a much larger clone, this may be a read error. J is TRBJ2-1 and V is TRBV28; 12 positions match TRBD2. The end of the DNA is better explained by TRBJ2-7, so the J call may be wrong. CDR1 is MDHEN, CDR2 SYDVKM, per germline. There are 18 residues in the CDR3. The CDR3 DNA reads as TGTGCCAGCAGTCCAGGACCAATGACTAGCGGGAGACACAATGAGCAGTACTTC. It specifies CASSPGPMTSGRHNEQYF.

This clonotype was seen a handful of times. V usage is TRBV3-1 and J usage is TRBJ2-3; D is unclear. V lost 1 base, J lost 4 bases, and 9 bases lay in between. Looked up from germline, CDR1 is LGHDT and CDR2 is YNNKEL (reference sequence). The CDR3 totals 14 residues. CDR3 protein: CASSQAYGSDTQYF. CDR3 DNA sequence: TGTGCCAGCAGCCAAGCGTATGGATCAGATACGCAGTATTTT.

This clonotype showed up many times. The chain uses TRBV7-9 and TRBJ2-1; D gene unclear. CDR1 SEHNR and CDR2 FQNEAQ come from the germline V gene (reference sequence). This CDR3 has 12 amino acids. V was trimmed by 5 bases and J by 4 bases, leaving 6 bases between them. CDR3 protein: CASSNLYNEQFF. CDR3 DNA sequence: TGTGCCAGCAGCAATCTGTACAATGAGCAGTTCTTC.

The chain has TRBV5-1 and TRBJ1-2; possible D gene TRBD1, 6 bases. The V gene lost 2 bases and the J gene lost 3 bases, with 11 bases spanning the gap. This CDR3 is built from 14 residues. The germline V gene has CDR1 SGHRS and CDR2 YFSETQ. The CDR3 nucleotides are TGCGCCAGCAGCTTTACAGGGTTGGACTATGGCTACACCTTC. It translates to CASSFTGLDYGYTF.

In this sample, this clonotype turned up once. A much more abundant neighbour one base away suggests this may be a read error. V gene TRBV12-3 or TRBV12-4 combines with J gene TRBJ2-3; D might be TRBD1 (6 bases). CDR3 size: 16 residues. Trimming left V 2 bases short and J 4 bases short, with 16 bases between. The CDR3 spells CASSLRSRGGSDTQYF. CDR3 bases: TGTGCCAGCAGTTTACGCAGCAGGGGTGGGTCAGATACGCAGTATTTT.

With regard to this clonotype: Germline is not matched at one junction end, which may reflect a read error. The chain has TRBV9 and TRBJ2-1; TRBD2 is a possible D gene (5 bases). The germline V gene encodes CDR1 SGDLS and CDR2 YYNGEE. The CDR3 extends over 16 amino acids. The CDR3 DNA is TGTGCCGGCAGCCCTTCGGGATCCCGCTCCTACAATGAGCAGTTCTTC. Its translation: CAGSPSGSRSYNEQFF.

This clonotype appeared a few times. The chain recombines TRBV30 with TRBJ2-1; 9 bases are shared with TRBD2. Germline V CDR1 and CDR2: GTSNPN, SVGIG (reference sequence). Losses at the gene ends were 0 bases for V and 4 bases for J; bases not matched to a gene: 4. The CDR3 has 15 amino acids. The CDR3 reads CAWSVAGGPYNEQFF. CDR3 sequence (DNA): TGTGCCTGGAGTGTAGCGGGAGGTCCGTACAATGAGCAGTTCTTC.

The rearrangement links TRBV6-5 to TRBJ2-3; D is undetermined. The CDR3 has 14 residues. The V gene lost 6 bases and the J gene lost 1 base, with 11 bases spanning the gap. Germline values: CDR1 MNHEY, CDR2 SVGAGI. This CDR3 is CASSPTDGTDTQYF. The CDR3 DNA follows: TGTGCCAGCAGCCCTACCGACGGCACAGATACGCAGTATTTT.

The chain recombines TRBV27 with TRBJ1-1; 7 bases fit TRBD1. CDR1 and CDR2 (germline): MNHEY, SMNVEV (reference sequence). CDR3 size: 14 residues. Losses at the gene ends were 5 bases for V and 2 bases for J; bases not matched to a gene: 5. CDR3 nucleotides: TGTGCCAGCAGTAGACAGGGTTTTAACACTGAAGCTTTCTTT. This gives the protein CASSRQGFNTEAFF.

The chain couples TRBV7-2 to TRBJ2-7, with 8 bases lining up with TRBD1. Matching the DNA end better, TRBJ2-5 makes the J call doubtful. Germline assignment: CDR1 SGHTA and CDR2 FQGNSA. CDR3 size: 15 residues. The CDR3 DNA reads TGTGCCAGCAGCTTAGGGCAGGGGGCTCGAGAGACCCAGTACTTC. It yields the protein CASSLGQGARETQYF.

This clonotype was observed once. A much bigger clone sits one base away, suggesting this may be a read error. Because it lacks the conserved phenylalanine or tryptophan at the end, this CDR3 is likely a read error. This sequence joins TRBV10-2 and TRBJ2-3; no reliable D call. In germline, CDR1 is WSHSY, CDR2 SAAADI. This CDR3 has 14 amino acids. The V end was cut by 7 bases, the J end by 0 bases, with 11 bases between. The CDR3, as DNA: TGCGCCAGCAAAGAGACATCTAGCACAGATACGCAGTATGTT. Its translation is CASKETSSTDTQYV.